This T cell receptor beta chain was sequenced for a study of control samples from healthy donors and cancer patients. Sequencing used immunoSEQ multiplex PCR; TCRdb keeps in-frame clones, though not all of them. The sample lists about 9,700 clones; more than 75% were seen once. Germline V gives CDR1 SEHNR, CDR2 FQNEAQ (reference sequence). This CDR3 region has 12 residues. Trimming removed 3 bases from V and 8 bases from J, with 7 bases in between. This receptor was identified in a man between 60 and 75 years old with colorectal cancer. The sample was PBMCs. The chain carries TRBV7-9 and TRBJ1-4; D uncertain. The CDR3 sequence is CASSFFWEKLFF. The DNA of the CDR3 is TGTGCCAGCAGCTTTTTTTGGGAAAAACTGTTTTTT.